This entry concerns a single TCR beta chain. The sample originates from a study of blood T cell repertoires in COVID-19. About the research overall: Acute-phase and convalescent COVID-19 samples originated in the United States, Italy and Spain. Nucleic acid was either cDNA or gDNA, and it came from T cells, B-cell-depleted T cells, or PBMCs.

In the original analysis: Researchers report that nucleated cell counts were estimated from reference gene primer amplification. The assay was immunoSEQ multiplex PCR, and TCRdb's table has in-frame clones only and misses some. For V, J and clone size, that table is used; D and trimming come from the DNA. The sample records about 130,000 clones, around 82% being singletons. What was sequenced was peripheral blood. The sequence was obtained from a man aged 55 to 70 with acute or convalescent COVID-19.

The CDR3 spells CASSAQGATEAFF. The DNA for the CDR3 is TGTGCCAGCAGCGCCCAAGGGGCCACTGAAGCTTTCTTT. The V call is TRBV7-9, the J call TRBJ1-1, with D perhaps TRBD1 (5 bases). CDR1 is SEHNR, CDR2 FQNEAQ, per germline (reference sequence). This CDR3 comprises 13 residues. V dropped 5 bases and J dropped 4 bases, with 11 bases sitting between them.